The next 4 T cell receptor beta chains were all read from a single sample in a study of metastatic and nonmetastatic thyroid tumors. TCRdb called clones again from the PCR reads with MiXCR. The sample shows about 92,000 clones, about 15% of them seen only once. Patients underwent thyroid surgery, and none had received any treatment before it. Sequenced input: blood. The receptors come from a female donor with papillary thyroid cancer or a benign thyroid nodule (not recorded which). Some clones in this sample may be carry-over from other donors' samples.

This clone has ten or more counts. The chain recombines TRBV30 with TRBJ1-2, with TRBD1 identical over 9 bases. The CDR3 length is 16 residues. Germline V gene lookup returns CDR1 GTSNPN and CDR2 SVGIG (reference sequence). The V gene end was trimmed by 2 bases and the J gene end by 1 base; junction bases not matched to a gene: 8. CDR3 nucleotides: TGTGCCTGGAGTCCCCCGGGGACAGGGCATAACTATGGCTACACCTTC. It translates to CAWSPPGTGHNYGYTF.

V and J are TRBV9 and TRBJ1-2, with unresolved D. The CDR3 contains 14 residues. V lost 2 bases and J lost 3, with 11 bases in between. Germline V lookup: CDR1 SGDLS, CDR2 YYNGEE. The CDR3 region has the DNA TGTGCCAGCAGCGTTGAAGGCCTTTACTATGGCTACACCTTC. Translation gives CASSVEGLYYGYTF.

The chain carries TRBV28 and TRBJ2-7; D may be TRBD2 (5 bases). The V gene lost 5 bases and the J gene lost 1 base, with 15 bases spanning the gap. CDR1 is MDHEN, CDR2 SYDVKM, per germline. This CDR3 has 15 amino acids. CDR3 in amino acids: CASSLSGWASYEQYF. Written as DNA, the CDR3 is TGTGCCAGCAGTCTCAGCGGTTGGGCTTCCTACGAGCAGTACTTC.

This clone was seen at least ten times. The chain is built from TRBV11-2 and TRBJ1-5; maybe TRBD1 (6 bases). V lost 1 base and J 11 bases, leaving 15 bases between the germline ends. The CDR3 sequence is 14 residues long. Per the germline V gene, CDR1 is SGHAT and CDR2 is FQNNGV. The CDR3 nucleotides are TGTGCCAGCAGCTTAGGGACAGCCGGGGGGGCCCAGCATTTT. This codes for CASSLGTAGGAQHF.